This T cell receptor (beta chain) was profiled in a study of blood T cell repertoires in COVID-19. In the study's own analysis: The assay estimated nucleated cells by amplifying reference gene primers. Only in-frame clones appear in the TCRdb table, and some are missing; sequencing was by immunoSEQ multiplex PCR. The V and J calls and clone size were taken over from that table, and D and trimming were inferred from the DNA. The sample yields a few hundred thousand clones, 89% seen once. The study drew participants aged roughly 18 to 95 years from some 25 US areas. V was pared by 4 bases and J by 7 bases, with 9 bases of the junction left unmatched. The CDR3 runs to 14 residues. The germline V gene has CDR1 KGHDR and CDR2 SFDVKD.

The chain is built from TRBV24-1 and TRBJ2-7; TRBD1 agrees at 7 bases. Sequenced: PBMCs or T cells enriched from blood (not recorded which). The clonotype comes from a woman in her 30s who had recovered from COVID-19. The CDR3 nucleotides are TGTGCCACCAGTGAGGATTCGACAGGGCTGGAGCAGTACTTC. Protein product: CATSEDSTGLEQYF.